This T cell receptor beta chain was sequenced in a study of blood T cell repertoires in COVID-19. Some clones are missing from TCRdb's copy, which holds only in-frame ones; the method was immunoSEQ multiplex PCR. The table has under 80,000 clones, around 87% seen once. V lost 2 bases and J lost 8; bases outside the gene matches: 1. Looked up from germline, CDR1 is MNHNY and CDR2 is SVGAGI (reference sequence). The CDR3 runs 13 residues. The sequence came from a human donor in a cohort sampled during active COVID-19. The sequenced sample consisted of peripheral blood. The chain combines TRBV6-6 with TRBJ2-3; 10 nucleotides align to TRBD2. CDR3 DNA: TGTGCCAGCAGTTACGGACTAGCGGCTACGCAGTATTTT. Its translation is CASSYGLAATQYF.